The T cell receptor beta chain described here comes from a study of T cell repertoires in cytomegalovirus infection. In the study overall: The public TCR beta signatures pointed to both CMV infection and matching HLA type.

The sample holds many counts of this clonotype. Its antigen is undetermined. TCRdb called the reads again in MiXCR, with one record for every CDR3 protein. Of more than 400,000 distinct CDR3 sequences in the sample, about 26% were seen once. Findings and caveats of the study: Clonotype analysis showed dominance of the ex vivo response by HLA-C-restricted CMV-specific TCR beta clonotypes. Cumulative public TCR beta family frequency identified carriers of CMV plus the relevant HLA.

V was cut by 5 bases and J by 8 bases, with 15 bases left in between. Germline assignment: CDR1 SGHDN and CDR2 FVKESK. The CDR3 contains 13 residues. The receptor was isolated from a human donor in good health (CMV status not recorded). Some clones in this sample may be carry-over from other donors' samples. Sample: PBMCs. The chain uses TRBV14 and TRBJ1-1; a possible D gene is TRBD1 (5 bases). CDR3 sequence (DNA): TGTGCCAGCAGCAAAGGGGATACCAGAGAAGCTTTCTTT. It translates to CASSKGDTREAFF.